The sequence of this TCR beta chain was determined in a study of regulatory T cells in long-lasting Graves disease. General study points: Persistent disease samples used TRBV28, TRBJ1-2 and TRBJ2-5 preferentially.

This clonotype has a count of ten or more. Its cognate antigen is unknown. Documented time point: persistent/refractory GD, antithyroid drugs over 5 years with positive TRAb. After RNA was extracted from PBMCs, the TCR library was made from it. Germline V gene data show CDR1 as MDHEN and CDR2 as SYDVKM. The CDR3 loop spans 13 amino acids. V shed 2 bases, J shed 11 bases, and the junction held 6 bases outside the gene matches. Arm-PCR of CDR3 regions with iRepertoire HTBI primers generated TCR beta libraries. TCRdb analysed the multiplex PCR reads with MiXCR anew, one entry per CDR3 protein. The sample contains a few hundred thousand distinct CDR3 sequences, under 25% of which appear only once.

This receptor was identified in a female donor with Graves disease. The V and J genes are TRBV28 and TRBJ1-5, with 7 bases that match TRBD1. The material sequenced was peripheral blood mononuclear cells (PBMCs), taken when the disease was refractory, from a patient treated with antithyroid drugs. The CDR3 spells CASSLGNRGAQHF. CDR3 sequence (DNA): TGTGCCAGCAGTTTAGGGAACAGGGGAGCCCAGCATTTT.